The 21 T cell receptor beta chains reported below all come from one sample, sequenced in a study of vaccination effects on CD4 cells after COVID-19. For these receptors, no antigen is known. Once cultured for approximately ten days, the cells underwent separation to obtain CD4+ T cells. Everyone in the study got two shots of either the BNT162b2 or mRNA-1273 vaccine. Repertoires were generated with immunoSEQ multiplex PCR, while TCRdb's copy carries only in-frame clones and drops some. The sample holds some 69,000 clones, around 69% seen once. The sample here was CD4+ T cells from PBMCs cultured without peptide, taken after COVID-19 vaccination. The receptors stem from a human donor who received a COVID-19 vaccine.

The chain joins TRBV7-2 to TRBJ2-5; D is possibly TRBD2 (5 bases). Trimming removed 7 bases at V and 4 bases at J, with 13 bases between. The CDR3 length is 13 residues. CDR1 is SGHTA, CDR2 FQGNSA, per germline. CDR3 sequence (DNA): TGTGCCAGCACCCTCCCGGGGAGAGAGACCCAGTACTTC. Its translation: CASTLPGRETQYF.

CDR3 amino acids: CASGLVLRASEYEQYV. CDR3 coding DNA: TGTGCTAGTGGTTTGGTATTACGGGCTAGCGAATACGAGCAGTACGTC. The V gene is TRBV12-5, the J gene TRBJ2-7; the D gene is possibly TRBD2 (6 bases). The germline CDR1 and CDR2 sequences are LGHNT and FRNRAP. The CDR3 sequence is 16 residues long. With 0 bases removed from V and 4 bases from J, the gap between germline ends came to 16 bases.

The chain couples TRBV7-9 to TRBJ1-1; D not resolved. V lost 1 base and J 2 bases, leaving 2 bases between the germline ends. There are 12 residues in the CDR3. Germline CDR1 and CDR2: SEHNR and FQNEAQ (reference sequence). The CDR3 loop reads CASSLVNTEAFF. CDR3 in DNA: TGTGCCAGCAGCTTAGTCAACACTGAAGCTTTCTTT.

This clone was observed a handful of times. The V and J genes are TRBV24-1 and TRBJ1-2, with 9 bases fitting TRBD1. The V segment lost 0 bases and the J segment 8 bases; nucleotides outside the gene matches: 0. There are 13 residues in the CDR3. The germline V gene encodes CDR1 KGHDR and CDR2 SFDVKD. The CDR3 here is CATSDLTGGGYTF. Written as DNA, the CDR3 is TGTGCCACCAGTGATTTGACAGGGGGCGGCTACACCTTC.

The chain has TRBV10-3 and TRBJ2-5; a possible D gene is TRBD1 (6 bases). Trimming shortened V by 4 bases and J by 4 bases, and 10 bases separated the two germline ends. The CDR3 runs to 13 residues. Per the germline V gene, CDR1 is ENHRY and CDR2 is SYGVKD. CDR3 loop: CAISGQGPETQYF. The CDR3 nucleotides read TGTGCCATCAGTGGTCAGGGGCCAGAGACCCAGTACTTC.

CDR3: CASSRLDLPNTGELFF. The CDR3 DNA follows: TGTGCCAGCAGCCGGCTAGATCTTCCGAACACCGGGGAGCTGTTTTTT. The gene calls are TRBV5-6 and TRBJ2-2; no clear D. This CDR3 has 16 amino acids. CDR1 and CDR2 (germline): SGHDT, YYEEEE. V was shortened by 4 bases and J by 0 bases, with 13 bases between the two germline ends.

The V call is TRBV7-3, the J call TRBJ1-1; D not resolved. Trimming removed 3 bases from V and 2 bases from J, with 7 bases in between. Germline CDR1 SGHTA, CDR2 FQGTGA. The CDR3 is made up of 13 amino acids. The CDR3 loop is CASSFDTNTEAFF. The CDR3 DNA sequence: TGTGCCAGCAGCTTCGATACAAACACTGAAGCTTTCTTT.

The chain recombines TRBV4-1 with TRBJ1-3, with D possibly TRBD1 on 6 matching bases. CDR1 and CDR2 (germline): MGHRA, YSYEKL. CDR3 length: 16 amino acids. Trimming removed 4 bases at V and 3 bases at J, with 16 bases between. This chain's CDR3 is CASSRGGGLNGNTIYF. The CDR3 DNA is TGCGCCAGCAGCCGAGGGGGGGGGTTAAATGGAAACACCATATATTTT.

The V call is TRBV11-3, the J call TRBJ2-3; D remains ambiguous. V was clipped by 6 bases and J by 4 bases, with 11 bases between them. CDR1 is SGHNT and CDR2 is YENEEA in the germline V gene. This CDR3 comprises 13 residues. The CDR3 region is CASRGLDSDTQYF. The CDR3 nucleotides read TGTGCCAGCAGAGGGTTGGATTCAGATACGCAGTATTTT.

The chain combines TRBV5-4 with TRBJ2-1; weak D call: TRBD2 (6 bases). Germline-derived CDR1 and CDR2 are SGHNT and YYREEE (reference sequence). The CDR3 extends over 15 amino acids. The germline V and J ends were trimmed by 3 bases and 4 bases, with 14 bases remaining between them. In nucleotides, the CDR3 is TGTGCCAGCAGCTCCGGGACTCCAAATTACAATGAGCAGTTCTTC. Translation gives CASSSGTPNYNEQFF.

This clone showed up just once. V is TRBV5-1 and J is TRBJ2-3; D is perhaps TRBD1 (5 bases). The CDR3 length is 15 residues. The V and J ends lost 0 bases and 0 bases respectively, with 8 bases between them. CDR1 and CDR2 from the germline V gene are SGHRS and YFSETQ. The CDR3, as DNA: TGCGCCAGCAGCTTGGCCAAGGGGAGCACAGATACGCAGTATTTT. Translation gives CASSLAKGSTDTQYF.

The V and J genes are TRBV11-2 and TRBJ1-3, with unresolved D. The CDR3 extends over 13 amino acids. V dropped 5 bases and J dropped 4 bases, with 9 bases sitting between them. The V gene's germline CDR1 is SGHAT and CDR2 FQNNGV. In DNA, the CDR3 is TGTGCCAGCAGCCTCGCTGGGGGAAACACCATATATTTT. Amino acid sequence: CASSLAGGNTIYF.

This clone showed up just a few times. The rearrangement uses TRBV15 and TRBJ1-5; 10 bases are shared with TRBD1. Looked up from germline, CDR1 is LNHNV and CDR2 is YYDKDF (reference sequence). J was trimmed by 5 bases and V by 1 base; bases with no gene match: 8. The CDR3 consists of 17 residues. CDR3 nucleotide sequence: TGTGCCACCAGCAGAGGAAAGTCTGGGACAGGGGATCAGCCCCAGCATTTT. Its translation is CATSRGKSGTGDQPQHF.

This clone was seen only a few times. V is TRBV20-1 and J is TRBJ2-5, with D tentatively TRBD1 or TRBD2 (5 bases each). Trimming took 7 bases from V and 7 from J, leaving 10 bases between them. Germline assignment: CDR1 DFQATT and CDR2 SNEGSKA (reference sequence). The CDR3 is made up of 10 amino acids. CDR3 sequence reads: CSVGGWTQYF. For the CDR3, the DNA is TGCAGTGTTGGGGGATGGACCCAGTACTTC.

This clone appeared once. The V gene is TRBV5-1, the J gene TRBJ1-4, with 8 positions matching TRBD1. This CDR3 comprises 15 residues. Germline CDR1 SGHRS, CDR2 YFSETQ. The V gene end was trimmed by 4 bases and the J gene end by 8 bases; junction bases not matched to a gene: 10. CDR3 nucleotides: TGCGCCAGCAGCGAAGGGGGACAGGCGGGGGAAAAACTGTTTTTT. It specifies CASSEGGQAGEKLFF.

This clone was detected once. The chain combines TRBV5-1 with TRBJ2-2; TRBD2 matches at 7 bases. V lost 0 bases and J lost 6; bases outside the gene matches: 5. CDR1 is SGHRS and CDR2 is YFSETQ in the germline V gene. The CDR3 extends over 15 amino acids. DNA for the CDR3: TGCGCCAGCAGCTTGGGGGACTACCTTTCCGGGGAGCTGTTTTTT. Amino acids: CASSLGDYLSGELFF. The full variable domain, completed using reference TRBV5-1 and TRBJ2-2, is KAGVTQTPRYLIKTRGQQVTLSCSPISGHRSVSWYQQTPGQGLQFLFEYFSETQRNKGNFPGRFSGRQFSNSRSEMNVSTLELGDSALYLCASSLGDYLSGELFFGEGSRLTVL.

The rearrangement uses TRBV5-1 and TRBJ1-3; 8 bases align to TRBD1. Trimming at V came to 3 bases and at J to 2 bases, leaving 4 bases not matched to a gene. Germline V gene data show CDR1 as SGHRS and CDR2 as YFSETQ. This CDR3 contains 15 residues. The CDR3 DNA reads TGCGCCAGCAGCTCGGACAGGGTGCCTGGAAACACCATATATTTT. This sequence encodes CASSSDRVPGNTIYF.

This chain connects TRBV5-1 to TRBJ1-1, with 7 bases matching TRBD1. The CDR3 spans 16 residues. In germline, CDR1 is SGHRS, CDR2 YFSETQ. The trim removed 0 bases at V and 0 bases at J, leaving 5 bases unmatched. The CDR3 sequence: CASSLGPGQMNTEAFF. The CDR3 DNA is TGCGCCAGCAGCTTGGGGCCGGGACAGATGAACACTGAAGCTTTCTTT.

This rearrangement joins TRBV28 to TRBJ1-5, with D possibly matching TRBD1 (6 bases). This CDR3 is built from 14 residues. The germline V and J ends were trimmed by 6 bases and 5 bases, with 14 bases remaining between them. Germline assignment: CDR1 MDHEN and CDR2 SYDVKM. The CDR3 region is CASSLTGPHQPQHF. Written as DNA, the CDR3 is TGTGCCAGCAGCCTTACAGGGCCCCATCAGCCCCAGCATTTT.

This clone was seen a few times. V usage is TRBV28 and J usage is TRBJ2-7; D possibly uses TRBD1 or TRBD2 (5 bases each). Per germline, CDR1 MDHEN and CDR2 SYDVKM. The CDR3 sequence is 13 residues long. The germline V and J ends were trimmed by 4 bases and 4 bases, with 11 bases remaining between them. CDR3 in DNA: TGTGCCAGCAGTTCCTCGGGACGGTACGAGCAGTACGTC. Amino acids: CASSSSGRYEQYV.

V is TRBV2 and J is TRBJ1-2, with D hard to call. V was trimmed by 4 bases and J by 7 bases, leaving 7 bases between them. From germline, CDR1 is SNHLY and CDR2 FYNNEI. The CDR3 runs to 11 residues. CDR3 sequence reads: CASSVYTGYTF. In nucleotides, the CDR3 is TGTGCCAGCAGTGTATATACTGGCTACACCTTC. Filled out from reference TRBV2 and TRBJ1-2, the complete variable domain reads EPEVTQTPSHQVTQMGQEVILRCVPISNHLYFYWYRQILGQKVEFLVSFYNNEISEKSEIFDDQFSVERPDGSNFTLKIRSTKLEDSAMYFCASSVYTGYTFGSGTRLTVV.